One and the same sample provided the 14 T cell receptor beta chains below, sequenced in a study of CD8 T cells in Susac syndrome. An amount of RNA that ranged from roughly 0.5 to 1 ug was reverse transcribed with random hexamers. Via MiXCR, TCRdb re-called the immunoSEQ multiplex PCR reads, giving one row per CDR3 protein. The data show around 99,000 distinct CDR3 sequences, roughly 95% seen once. The sample taken for sequencing was CD4+ T cells from PBMCs. The source of these receptors is a human donor in good health.

V gene TRBV27 combines with J gene TRBJ2-7, with D possibly TRBD2 on 8 matching bases. This CDR3 contains 16 residues. Trimming took 7 bases from V and 0 from J, leaving 19 bases between them. CDR1 and CDR2 (germline): MNHEY, SMNVEV (reference sequence). CDR3 DNA: TGTGCCAGCAAAAAGGGGGCTAGCGGGTTCTCCTACGAGCAGTACTTC. It specifies CASKKGASGFSYEQYF.

The genes are TRBV7-9 and TRBJ2-6; possibly TRBD2 for D (6 bases). Germline loops: CDR1 SEHNR, CDR2 FQNEAQ (reference sequence). Trimming shortened V by 4 bases and J by 2 bases, and 18 bases separated the two germline ends. This CDR3 is built from 18 residues. As DNA, the CDR3 is TGTGCCAGCAGCTCGGGACTTAATCCCCTACCTGGGGCCAACGTCCTGACTTTC. Translating it yields CASSSGLNPLPGANVLTF.

The J gene is TRBJ1-1, the V gene TRBV29-1, with TRBD1 matching 7 bases. The V gene end was trimmed by 3 bases and the J gene end by 1 base; junction bases not matched to a gene: 17. Germline V gene sequence: CDR1 SQVTM, CDR2 ANQGSEA. CDR3 length equals 18 residues. In nucleotides, the CDR3 is TGCAGCGTTGAGCGTGGGGGCTTGAGACAGGGTACGAACACTGAAGCTTTCTTT. It is translated as CSVERGGLRQGTNTEAFF.

The chain uses TRBV20-1 and TRBJ2-3, with a possible D match to TRBD1 (6 bases). Germline V gene lookup returns CDR1 DFQATT and CDR2 SNEGSKA (reference sequence). This CDR3 has 13 amino acids. V was pared by 2 bases and J by 1 base, with 7 bases between. DNA of the CDR3: TGCAGTGCTAGACGACAGGGCACAGATACGCAGTATTTT. This gives the protein CSARRQGTDTQYF.

V gene TRBV6-5 combines with J gene TRBJ2-2, with D maybe TRBD1 (5 bases). V lost 10 bases and J lost 3, with 12 bases in between. The CDR3 is made up of 13 amino acids. Germline V gene sequence: CDR1 MNHEY, CDR2 SVGAGI. CDR3 region: CATWTRHTGELFF. The CDR3 coding sequence is TGTGCCACCTGGACAAGACACACCGGGGAGCTGTTTTTT.

This clonotype occurred once. V usage is TRBV15 and J usage is TRBJ2-1; D remains unclear. The V gene lost 8 bases and the J gene lost 5 bases, with 19 bases spanning the gap. CDR1 is LNHNV, CDR2 YYDKDF, per germline (reference sequence). The CDR3 covers 15 residues. CDR3 in DNA: TGTGCCACCGGAGTCAGGAGTCCGGGCAACAATGAGCAGTTCTTC. This translates into CATGVRSPGNNEQFF.

The chain carries TRBV10-3 and TRBJ2-5, with D unresolved. The germline gives CDR1 ENHRY, CDR2 SYGVKD. The V end was cut by 3 bases, the J end by 7 bases, with 15 bases between. The CDR3 is made up of 14 amino acids. The CDR3 nucleotides read TGTGCCATCAGTGACCGGACGGGCTCGGGGACCCAGTACTTC. Translation: CAISDRTGSGTQYF.

V gene TRBV7-3 combines with J gene TRBJ2-3; 10 nucleotides match TRBD1. This CDR3 has 14 residues. The V gene's germline CDR1 is SGHTA and CDR2 FQGTGA. The V and J ends lost 7 bases and 4 bases, in that order; junction bases with no gene match: 5. CDR3 residues: CASNRDRGADTQYF. CDR3 sequence (DNA): TGTGCCAGCAACCGGGACAGGGGAGCAGATACGCAGTATTTT.

The rearrangement links TRBV10-3 to TRBJ2-2, with 8 bases identical to TRBD2. CDR1 is ENHRY, CDR2 SYGVKD, per germline. The ends lost 3 bases at V and 4 bases at J; junction bases unmatched: 7. This CDR3 has 16 residues. The CDR3 region is CAISEVLAGITGELFF. The CDR3 nucleotides read TGTGCCATCAGTGAAGTTCTAGCGGGTATCACCGGGGAGCTGTTTTTT.

The chain is built from TRBV14 and TRBJ2-2; D is ambiguous. The CDR3 runs 15 residues. In germline, CDR1 is SGHDN, CDR2 FVKESK. Trimming took off 5 bases at V and 4 bases at J, with 14 bases between the two ends. Here the CDR3 DNA reads TGTGCCAGCAGCGGCCCGAGAGTCCGCACCGGGGAGCTGTTTTTT. This sequence encodes CASSGPRVRTGELFF.

V gene TRBV5-1 combines with J gene TRBJ2-5, with D possibly being TRBD2 (6 bases). Germline CDR1 is SGHRS and CDR2 is YFSETQ. V lost 0 bases, J lost 2 bases, and 11 bases lay in between. The CDR3 has 15 residues. The CDR3 region is CASSLEGSGQETQYF. The DNA of the CDR3 is TGCGCCAGCAGCTTGGAAGGGAGCGGGCAAGAGACCCAGTACTTC.

This chain links TRBV20-1 with TRBJ1-6; D remains ambiguous. Trimming took off 0 bases at V and 0 bases at J, with 9 bases between the two ends. The CDR3 spans 16 residues. Looked up from germline, CDR1 is DFQATT and CDR2 is SNEGSKA (reference sequence). The CDR3 region has the DNA TGCAGTGCTAGAGAAAAACTGAGCTCCTATAATTCACCCCTCCACTTT. This encodes CSAREKLSSYNSPLHF.

The gene calls are TRBV7-9 and TRBJ2-5, with no clear D. There are 15 residues in the CDR3. The V and J ends lost 4 bases and 2 bases respectively, with 14 bases between them. Germline lookup yields CDR1 SEHNR and CDR2 FQNEAQ (reference sequence). The CDR3 DNA is TGTGCCAGCAGCTCAAACAGTCTTGCACAAGAGACCCAGTACTTC. It codes for CASSSNSLAQETQYF.

The rearrangement uses TRBV5-4 and TRBJ1-6; D gene unclear. The ends were cut back, 0 bases at V and 10 bases at J, with 8 bases in the middle. The CDR3 is 13 residues long. The germline V gene has CDR1 SGHNT and CDR2 YYREEE (reference sequence). The DNA for the CDR3 is TGTGCCAGCAGCTTGGACGGTTACTCACCCCTCCACTTT. Its translation is CASSLDGYSPLHF.